A single sample gave rise to the 6 T cell receptor beta chains below, sequenced in a study of T cells in Graves' hyperthyroidism and ophthalmopathy. Amplified TCR beta CDR3 regions derived from RNA transcripts. First-round RT-PCR of the TCR CDR3 relied on the HTBI primer set. Using its own MiXCR run on the multiplex PCR reads, TCRdb lists one record per CDR3 protein. The sample yields under 450,000 distinct CDR3 sequences, about 14% seen once. The sample was blood. These receptors were taken from a man aged 30-40 years with Graves' hyperthyroidism that later progressed to Graves' ophthalmopathy.

The chain combines TRBV2 with TRBJ1-5; D might be TRBD1 (6 bases). The V and J ends lost 6 bases and 4 bases respectively, with 22 bases between them. The CDR3 consists of 17 residues. Germline CDR1 is SNHLY and CDR2 is FYNNEI. This CDR3 reads CASRGEGTTPGNQPQHF. In nucleotides, the CDR3 is TGTGCCAGCAGAGGAGAGGGGACAACCCCGGGGAATCAGCCCCAGCATTTT.

This clonotype appeared many times. The rearrangement joins TRBV12-3 or TRBV12-4 to TRBJ2-2; TRBD1 aligns across 7 bases. The CDR3 length is 16 residues. The junction had 9 bases not matched to a gene; V was cut back by 5 bases and J by 3 bases. The DNA for the CDR3 is TGTGCCAGCAGTATAGTACCGGGACAGCACACCGGGGAGCTGTTTTTT. It codes for CASSIVPGQHTGELFF.

The genes are TRBV29-1 and TRBJ1-1; D remains unclear. V dropped 2 bases and J dropped 4 bases, with 8 bases sitting between them. In germline, CDR1 is SQVTM, CDR2 ANQGSEA. The CDR3 is made up of 12 amino acids. CDR3 in DNA: TGCAGCGTTGAATGGGAGGGCACTGAAGCTTTCTTT. This encodes CSVEWEGTEAFF. Based on the CDR3 plus reference TRBV29-1 and TRBJ1-1, the full variable domain is SAVISQKPSRDICQRGTSLTIQCQVDSQVTMMFWYRQQPGQSLTLIATANQGSEATYESGFVIDKFPISRPNLTFSTLTVSNMSPEDSSIYLCSVEWEGTEAFFGQGTRLTVV.

This clonotype was picked up many times. The J gene is TRBJ2-2, the V gene TRBV12-3 or TRBV12-4; D could derive from TRBD1 or TRBD2 (6 bases each). This CDR3 is 11 amino acids long. Trimming took 11 bases from V and 6 from J, leaving 10 bases between them. The CDR3 sequence is CAARGPGELFF. The DNA of the CDR3 is TGTGCCGCCCGGGGGCCCGGGGAGCTGTTTTTT.

This clonotype was detected many times. V is TRBV13 and J is TRBJ2-1; 7 bases map to TRBD2. The CDR3 loop spans 16 amino acids. Trimming removed 2 bases from V and 2 bases from J; junction bases left unmatched: 6. Germline V gene data show CDR1 as PRHDT and CDR2 as FYEKMQ (reference sequence). The DNA for the CDR3 is TGTGCCAGCAGCTTAAGCCGGGAGGAGGCCTACAATGAGCAGTTCTTC. Its translation is CASSLSREEAYNEQFF.

The J gene is TRBJ1-2, the V gene TRBV13; 8 bases fit TRBD1. V trimming: 0 bases; J trimming: 6 bases; junction bases outside the gene matches: 3. The germline gives CDR1 PRHDT, CDR2 FYEKMQ (reference sequence). The CDR3 has 14 amino acids. The DNA of the CDR3 is TGTGCCAGCAGCTTAGGCGTGGGACAGGATGGCTACACCTTC. Protein product: CASSLGVGQDGYTF.